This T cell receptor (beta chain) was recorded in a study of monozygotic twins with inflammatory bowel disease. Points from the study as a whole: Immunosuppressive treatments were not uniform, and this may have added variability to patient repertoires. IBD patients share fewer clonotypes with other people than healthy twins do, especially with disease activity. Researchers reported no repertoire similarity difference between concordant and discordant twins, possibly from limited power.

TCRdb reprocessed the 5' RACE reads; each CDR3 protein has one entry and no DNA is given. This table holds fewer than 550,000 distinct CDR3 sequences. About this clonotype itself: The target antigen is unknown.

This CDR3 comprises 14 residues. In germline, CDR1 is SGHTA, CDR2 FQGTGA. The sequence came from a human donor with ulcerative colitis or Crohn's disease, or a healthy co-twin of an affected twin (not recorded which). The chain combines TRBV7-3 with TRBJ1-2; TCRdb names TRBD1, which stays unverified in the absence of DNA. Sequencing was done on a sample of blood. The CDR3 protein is CASGYDRWDYGYTF.